This T cell receptor (beta chain) came from a study of response to subunit inactivated influenza vaccine. Study conclusions and caveats: Every seasonal influenza vaccination brings in few new T cells, the authors suggested.

From the RT-PCR reads, TCRdb called clonotypes with MiXCR, one entry per CDR3 protein. The data contain 400,000 to 550,000 distinct CDR3 sequences, around 25% of them singletons. This clonotype was picked up a small number of times. Its antigen is unknown. CDR1 is DFQATT and CDR2 is SNEGSKA in the germline V gene (reference sequence). This CDR3 comprises 14 residues. The V end lost 6 bases, the J end lost 0 bases, and 14 bases lay between the germline ends. The chain is built from TRBV20-1 and TRBJ1-1; TRBD1 is a possible D gene (6 bases). Here the sequenced sample was CD4+ T cells sorted from PBMCs, taken 4 to 6 days after vaccination. The TCR originated in a man in his forties or fifties who received an inactivated influenza vaccine. CDR3 region: CSAPTQGLNTEAFF. CDR3 nucleotide sequence: TGCAGTGCGCCCACACAGGGACTGAACACTGAAGCTTTCTTT.